This T cell receptor beta chain stems from a study of PD-L1 blockade in urothelial cancer. About this clone: The antigen is unknown.

Study-level results: Those with durable benefit had larger increases in tumor-associated blood clones at 3 weeks. Better survival was predicted when blood TCR clonality before treatment fell below the median.

With 4 bases clipped from V and 0 bases from J, the junction kept 12 bases outside the gene matches. Germline CDR1 ENHRY, CDR2 SYGVKD. This CDR3 has 17 amino acids. Repertoires were generated with immunoSEQ multiplex PCR, while TCRdb's copy carries only in-frame clones and drops some. The sample lists 45,000 to 70,000 clones; about 85% were seen once. Time point defined: pretreatment peripheral blood. This receptor was obtained from a man between 70 and 80 years old with urothelial cancer. Source: PBMCs, taken around atezolizumab (anti-PD-L1) treatment. This chain uses TRBV10-3 with TRBJ2-7, with 7 bases that match TRBD2. As DNA, the CDR3 is TGTGCCATCAGTGGGAGCGGCGGGGGATCAAACTCCTACGAGCAGTACTTC. Amino acids: CAISGSGGGSNSYEQYF.